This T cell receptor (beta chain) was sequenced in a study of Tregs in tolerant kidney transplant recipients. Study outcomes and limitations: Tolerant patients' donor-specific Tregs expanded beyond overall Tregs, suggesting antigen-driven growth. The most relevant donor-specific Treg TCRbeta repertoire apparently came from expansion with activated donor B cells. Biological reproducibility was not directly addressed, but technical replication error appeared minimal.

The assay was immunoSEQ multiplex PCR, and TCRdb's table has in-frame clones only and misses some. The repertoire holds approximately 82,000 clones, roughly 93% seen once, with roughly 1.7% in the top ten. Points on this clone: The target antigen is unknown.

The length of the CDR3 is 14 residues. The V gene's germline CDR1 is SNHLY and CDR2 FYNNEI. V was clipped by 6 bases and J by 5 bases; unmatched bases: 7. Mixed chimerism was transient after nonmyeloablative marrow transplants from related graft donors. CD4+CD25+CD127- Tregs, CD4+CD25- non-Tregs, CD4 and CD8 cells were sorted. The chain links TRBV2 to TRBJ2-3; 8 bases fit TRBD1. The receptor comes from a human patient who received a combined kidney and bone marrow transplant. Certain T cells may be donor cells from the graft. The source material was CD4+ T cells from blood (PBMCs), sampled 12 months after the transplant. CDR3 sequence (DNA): TGTGCCAGCAGCTGGACAGGGCTTATAGATACGCAGTATTTT. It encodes CASSWTGLIDTQYF. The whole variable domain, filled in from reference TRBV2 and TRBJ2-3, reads EPEVTQTPSHQVTQMGQEVILRCVPISNHLYFYWYRQILGQKVEFLVSFYNNEISEKSEIFDDQFSVERPDGSNFTLKIRSTKLEDSAMYFCASSWTGLIDTQYFGPGTRLTVL.